A selection of T cell receptor beta chains follows, all from one sample in a study of human CD8 memory T cell subsets. TCRdb re-called the 5' RACE reads and gives one entry per CDR3 protein, without DNA. Its table records under 20,000 distinct CDR3 sequences. The sequencing input was CD8+ T cells from PBMCs. These receptors all stem from a human donor in good health. The CDR3 runs from the conserved cysteine through the conserved F or W. Expanded clones get a size class; other rows say once, few or many, or leave the size out.

V gene: TRBV20-1; clone size: -; J gene: TRBJ2-3; CDR3 protein: CSGGTSTTDTQYF
V gene: TRBV29-1; clone size: -; J gene: TRBJ2-5; CDR3 protein: CSVEDRADFGQETQYF
V gene: TRBV6-2/TRBV6-3; clone size: -; J gene: TRBJ1-5; CDR3 protein: CASSWAYPSNQPQHF
V gene: TRBV13; clone size: -; J gene: TRBJ2-1; CDR3 protein: CASSPSRAHEQFF
V gene: TRBV3-1; clone size: -; J gene: TRBJ2-5; CDR3 protein: CASSLVGVGETQYF
V gene: TRBV20-1; clone size: -; J gene: TRBJ1-1; CDR3 protein: CSAAPPGSAEAFF
V gene: TRBV3-1; clone size: -; J gene: TRBJ2-1; CDR3 protein: CASSQESGEVEQFF
V gene: TRBV28; clone size: -; J gene: TRBJ1-1; CDR3 protein: CASSPGWQGNMNTEAFF
V gene: TRBV11-3; clone size: -; J gene: TRBJ2-2; CDR3 protein: CASSPPRTGRHTGELFF
V gene: TRBV9; clone size: -; J gene: TRBJ1-1; CDR3 protein: CASSPRTGRNTEAFF
V gene: TRBV6-5; clone size: -; J gene: TRBJ2-3; CDR3 protein: CASSYMDRLTDTQYF
V gene: TRBV18; clone size: -; J gene: TRBJ2-7; CDR3 protein: CASSPTSGMRGEQYF
V gene: TRBV28; clone size: -; J gene: TRBJ2-5; CDR3 protein: CASSPRQLQETQYF
V gene: TRBV20-1; clone size: -; J gene: TRBJ1-1; CDR3 protein: CSASDPEGTEAFF
V gene: TRBV7-9; clone size: medium-sized; J gene: TRBJ2-2; CDR3 protein: CASSFSSEGRDTGELFF
V gene: TRBV29-1; clone size: medium-sized; J gene: TRBJ2-7; CDR3 protein: CSVVGTSGGELYEQYF
V gene: TRBV5-4; clone size: -; J gene: TRBJ2-3; CDR3 protein: CASSFQLSGRAADTQYF
V gene: TRBV12-3/TRBV12-4; clone size: medium-sized; J gene: TRBJ2-1; CDR3 protein: CASSGGTSEYNEQFF
V gene: TRBV7-9; clone size: medium-sized; J gene: TRBJ2-7; CDR3 protein: CASSILSGAYEQYF
V gene: TRBV5-1; clone size: -; J gene: TRBJ2-7; CDR3 protein: CASSLTGEVYEQYF